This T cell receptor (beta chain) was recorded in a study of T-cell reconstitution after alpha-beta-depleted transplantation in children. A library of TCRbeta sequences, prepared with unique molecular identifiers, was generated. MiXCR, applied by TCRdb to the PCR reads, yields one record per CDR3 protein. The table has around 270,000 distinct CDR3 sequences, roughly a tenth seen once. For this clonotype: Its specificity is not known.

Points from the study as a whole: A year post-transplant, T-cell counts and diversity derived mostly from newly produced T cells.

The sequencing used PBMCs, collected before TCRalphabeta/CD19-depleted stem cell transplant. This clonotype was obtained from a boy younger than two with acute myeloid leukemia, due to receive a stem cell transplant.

The CDR3 here is CASSLGRPLNAYNEQFF. In DNA, the CDR3 is TGTGCCAGCAGTTTAGGCCGACCCCTGAATGCCTACAATGAGCAGTTCTTC. The rearrangement links TRBV27 to TRBJ2-1, with no clear D. Per the germline V gene, CDR1 is MNHEY and CDR2 is SMNVEV (reference sequence). This CDR3 has 17 amino acids. V lost 2 bases and J lost 2, with 16 bases in between.